These T cell receptor beta chains were read from a single sample in a study of blood T cell repertoires in COVID-19. Clones were read by immunoSEQ multiplex PCR, and TCRdb kept only the in-frame ones, dropping some. Of hundreds of thousands of clones in the sample, about 91% were seen once. Source material: PBMCs or T cells enriched from blood (not recorded which). These receptors came from a woman in her 40s who had recovered from COVID-19. CDR3s leave out the opening cysteine and the closing phenylalanine or tryptophan. The order of the fields is CDR3 protein, D gene, V gene, J gene. The D gene is left open where the match is weak.

ASSIVGSGTEAF	.	TRBV19	TRBJ1-1
ASTPRDRVNNEQF	TRBD1	TRBV19	TRBJ2-1
ATSDPGQGTTGELF	TRBD1	TRBV24-1	TRBJ2-2
ASNYPATGWGYT	.	TRBV6-6	TRBJ1-2
ASSLGGASYEQY	.	TRBV7-9	TRBJ2-7
ASSGAVPAKNIQY	.	TRBV27	TRBJ2-4
ASSESQGAGNTIY	TRBD1	TRBV10-1	TRBJ1-3
ASSPWGGDGYEQY	TRBD2	TRBV9	TRBJ2-7
ASSLGARNTDTQY	.	TRBV27	TRBJ2-3
ASSSYSGANVLT	.	TRBV11-2	TRBJ2-6
ASRQGPNQPQH	.	TRBV2	TRBJ1-5
ASSPGTTSNEKLF	.	TRBV5-1	TRBJ1-4
ASSVGTSGHTGELF	TRBD2	TRBV11-1	TRBJ2-2
AIAGFTDTQY	TRBD2	TRBV28	TRBJ2-3
ASSNRGFGYT	.	TRBV6-5	TRBJ1-2
ASSLGSSGNYEQY	TRBD2	TRBV7-2	TRBJ2-7
ASSYREMSTIY	.	TRBV6-5	TRBJ1-3
ASSYSAGGGTEAF	.	TRBV6-5	TRBJ1-1
ASSSGLAGLDTQY	TRBD2	TRBV7-3	TRBJ2-3
ASSLYSPNTEAF	.	TRBV6-2/TRBV6-3	TRBJ1-1
AWGESGEKLF	.	TRBV30	TRBJ1-4
ARTDRVVEKLF	TRBD1	TRBV19	TRBJ1-4
SVGQGDGYGYT	TRBD1	TRBV29-1	TRBJ1-2
AWTRQEWGDGYT	.	TRBV30	TRBJ1-2
ASSYYFQETQY	.	TRBV7-9	TRBJ2-5
ASRETGSKAYEQY	TRBD1	TRBV6-5	TRBJ2-7
ASSPEGSGGAGTYEQY	TRBD2	TRBV9	TRBJ2-7
AIKTGGTGELF	TRBD1	TRBV10-3	TRBJ2-2
ASSPRGGLETQY	TRBD2	TRBV7-9	TRBJ2-5
ASSKDSGLAAFEQF	.	TRBV21-1	TRBJ2-1
SVDGTGSQFEQF	TRBD1	TRBV29-1	TRBJ2-1
ASSEGRGTDTQY	.	TRBV9	TRBJ2-3
ATSDSVAGIYGYT	.	TRBV24-1	TRBJ1-2
ASSPSRTTKETQY	.	TRBV18	TRBJ2-5
ASSPREAEREETQY	.	TRBV14	TRBJ2-5
ASSLVREETQY	.	TRBV7-2	TRBJ2-5
ASSPRGTGVSSGELF	TRBD1	TRBV7-6	TRBJ2-2
ASSQDSLRGFYNEQF	.	TRBV14	TRBJ2-1
SVNSGNTIY	.	TRBV29-1	TRBJ1-3
ASVLRGH	.	TRBV21-1	TRBJ1-5
ASSYRDRIYNEQF	TRBD1	TRBV7-2	TRBJ2-1
ASSLQGPYEQY	.	TRBV28	TRBJ2-7
ATSDLGTGTGELF	TRBD1	TRBV24-1	TRBJ2-2
ASSLTGLRVNEQF	TRBD1	TRBV7-3	TRBJ2-1
AISAQLGGGTEAF	.	TRBV10-3	TRBJ1-1
ASSSSSREATQETQY	TRBD2	TRBV7-9	TRBJ2-5
ASSPWTGSPVEQY	TRBD1	TRBV3-1/TRBV3-2	TRBJ2-7
ASSTATRSGELF	.	TRBV28	TRBJ2-2
ASMSPGIETQY	.	TRBV6-5	TRBJ2-5
ASSLGQVQYSPLH	TRBD1	TRBV2	TRBJ1-6
ASSQGGVGQQFSPLH	.	TRBV4-1	TRBJ1-6
ASSEMGGDTEAF	.	TRBV2	TRBJ1-1
SVGFTYSYEQY	.	TRBV29-1	TRBJ2-7
ASSPVTGNYGYT	TRBD1	TRBV5-4	TRBJ1-2